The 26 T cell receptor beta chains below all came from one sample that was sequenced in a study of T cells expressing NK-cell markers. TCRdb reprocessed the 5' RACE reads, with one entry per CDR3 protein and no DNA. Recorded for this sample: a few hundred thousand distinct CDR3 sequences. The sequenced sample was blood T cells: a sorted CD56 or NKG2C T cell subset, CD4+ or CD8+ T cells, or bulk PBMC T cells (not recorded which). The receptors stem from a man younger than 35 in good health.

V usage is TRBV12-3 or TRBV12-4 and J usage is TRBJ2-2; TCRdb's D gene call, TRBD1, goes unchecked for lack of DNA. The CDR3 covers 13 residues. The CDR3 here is CASRGADTGELFF.

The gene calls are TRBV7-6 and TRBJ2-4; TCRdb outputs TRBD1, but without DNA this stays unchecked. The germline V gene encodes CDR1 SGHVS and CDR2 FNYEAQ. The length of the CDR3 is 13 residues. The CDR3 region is CASSSIGGGIQYF.

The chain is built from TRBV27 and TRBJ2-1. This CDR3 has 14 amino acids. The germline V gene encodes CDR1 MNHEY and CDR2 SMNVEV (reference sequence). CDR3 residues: CASSLSELSNEQFF.

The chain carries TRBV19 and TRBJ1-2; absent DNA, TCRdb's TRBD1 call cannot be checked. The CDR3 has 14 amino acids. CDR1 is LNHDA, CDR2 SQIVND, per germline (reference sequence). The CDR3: CASSMPDRNYGYTF.

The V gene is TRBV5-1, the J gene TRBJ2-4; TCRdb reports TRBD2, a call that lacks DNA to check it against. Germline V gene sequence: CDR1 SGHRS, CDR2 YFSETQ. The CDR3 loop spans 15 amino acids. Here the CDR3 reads CASSLEGGAKNIQYF.

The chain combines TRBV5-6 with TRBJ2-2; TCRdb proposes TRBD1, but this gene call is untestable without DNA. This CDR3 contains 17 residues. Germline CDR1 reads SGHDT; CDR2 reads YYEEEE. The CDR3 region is CASSSTYRDRFTGELFF.

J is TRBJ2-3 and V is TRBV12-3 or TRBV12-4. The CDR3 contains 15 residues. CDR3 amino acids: CASSLAGVSTDTQYF.

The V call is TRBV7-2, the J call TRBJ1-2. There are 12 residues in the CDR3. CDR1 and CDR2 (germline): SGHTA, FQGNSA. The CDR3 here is CASSLGSEAYTF.

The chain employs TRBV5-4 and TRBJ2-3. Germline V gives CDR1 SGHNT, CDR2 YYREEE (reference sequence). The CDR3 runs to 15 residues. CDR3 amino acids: CASSLELGYTDTQYF.

The CDR3 loop reads CASSLTAGVYETQYF. The chain joins TRBV12-3 or TRBV12-4 to TRBJ2-5; no DNA is available, so the TRBD2 call from TCRdb remains unchecked. The CDR3 is 15 amino acids.

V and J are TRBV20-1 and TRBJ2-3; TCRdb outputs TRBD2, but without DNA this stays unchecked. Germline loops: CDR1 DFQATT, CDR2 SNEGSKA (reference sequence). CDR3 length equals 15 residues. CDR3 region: CSAPTGGVGTDTQYF.

CDR3 loop: CAATSSGNTIYF. The J gene is TRBJ1-3, the V gene TRBV10-3. The length of the CDR3 is 12 residues. Germline-derived CDR1 and CDR2 are ENHRY and SYGVKD.

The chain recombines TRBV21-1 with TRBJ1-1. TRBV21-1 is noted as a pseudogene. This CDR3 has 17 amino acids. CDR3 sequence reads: CASSVSTRGGLNTEAFF.

This CDR3 reads CATSRVGSFTDTQYF. The V and J genes are TRBV15 and TRBJ2-3; TCRdb outputs TRBD2, but without DNA this stays unchecked. The CDR3 is made up of 15 amino acids. CDR1 and CDR2 from the germline V gene are LNHNV and YYDKDF (reference sequence).

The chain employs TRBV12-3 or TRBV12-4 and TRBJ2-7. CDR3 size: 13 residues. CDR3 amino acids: CASTPGVTYEQYF.

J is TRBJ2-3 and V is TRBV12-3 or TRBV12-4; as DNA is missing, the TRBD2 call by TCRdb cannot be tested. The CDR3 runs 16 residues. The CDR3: CASSFELAGVKDTQYF.

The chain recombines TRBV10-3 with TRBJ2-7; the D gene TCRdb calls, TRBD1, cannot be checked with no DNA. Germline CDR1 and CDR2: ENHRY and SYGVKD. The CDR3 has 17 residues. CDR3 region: CAISESLGAQGSYEQYF.

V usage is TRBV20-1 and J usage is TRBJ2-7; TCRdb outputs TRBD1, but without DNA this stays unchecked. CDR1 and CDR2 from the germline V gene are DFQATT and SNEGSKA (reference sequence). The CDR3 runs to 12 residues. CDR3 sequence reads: CSASYRGYEQYF.

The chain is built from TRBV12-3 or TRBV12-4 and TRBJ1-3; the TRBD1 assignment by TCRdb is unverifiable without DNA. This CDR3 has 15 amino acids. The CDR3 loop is CASSRGRRSGNTIYF.

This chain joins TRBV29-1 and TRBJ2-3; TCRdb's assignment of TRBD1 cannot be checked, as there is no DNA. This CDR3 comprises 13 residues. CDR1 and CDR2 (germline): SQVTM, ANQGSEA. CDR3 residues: CSVGGYPTDTQYF.

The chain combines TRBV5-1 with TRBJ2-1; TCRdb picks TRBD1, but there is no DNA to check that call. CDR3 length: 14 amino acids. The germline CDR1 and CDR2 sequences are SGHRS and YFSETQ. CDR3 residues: CASSLSGYHNEQFF.

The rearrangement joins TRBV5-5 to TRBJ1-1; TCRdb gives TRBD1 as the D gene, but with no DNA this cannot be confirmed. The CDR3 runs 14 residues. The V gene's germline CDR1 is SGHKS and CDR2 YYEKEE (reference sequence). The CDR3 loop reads CASSLDPLGPEAFF.

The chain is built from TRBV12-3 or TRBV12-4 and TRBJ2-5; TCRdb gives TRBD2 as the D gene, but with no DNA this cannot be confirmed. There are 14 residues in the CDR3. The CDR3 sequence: CASGRTSGQETQYF.

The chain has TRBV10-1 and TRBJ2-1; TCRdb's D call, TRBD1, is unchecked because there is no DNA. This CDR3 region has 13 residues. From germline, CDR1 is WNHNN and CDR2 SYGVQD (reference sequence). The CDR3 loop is CASSEPPQGKQFF.

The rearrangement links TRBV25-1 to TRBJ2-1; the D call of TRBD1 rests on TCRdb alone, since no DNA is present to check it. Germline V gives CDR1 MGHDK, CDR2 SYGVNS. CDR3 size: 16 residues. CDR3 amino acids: CASSKSGGRSYNEQFF.

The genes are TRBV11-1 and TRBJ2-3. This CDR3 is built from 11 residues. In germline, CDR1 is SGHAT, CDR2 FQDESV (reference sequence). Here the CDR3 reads CASIDTDTQYF.